The entry below gives a single T cell receptor (beta chain) sequence along with its context. The entry originates in a study of monozygotic twins with inflammatory bowel disease. Germline V gene lookup returns CDR1 SEHNR and CDR2 FQNEAQ (reference sequence). This CDR3 comprises 17 residues. TCRdb re-called the 5' RACE reads and gives one entry per CDR3 protein, without DNA. The sample includes approximately 400,000 distinct CDR3 sequences. This clonotype originated in a human donor with ulcerative colitis or Crohn's disease, or a healthy co-twin of an affected twin (not recorded which). Material: blood. This chain connects TRBV7-9 to TRBJ2-1; TCRdb's assignment of TRBD1 cannot be checked, as there is no DNA. The CDR3 is CASSLEYPGQVNNEQFF.